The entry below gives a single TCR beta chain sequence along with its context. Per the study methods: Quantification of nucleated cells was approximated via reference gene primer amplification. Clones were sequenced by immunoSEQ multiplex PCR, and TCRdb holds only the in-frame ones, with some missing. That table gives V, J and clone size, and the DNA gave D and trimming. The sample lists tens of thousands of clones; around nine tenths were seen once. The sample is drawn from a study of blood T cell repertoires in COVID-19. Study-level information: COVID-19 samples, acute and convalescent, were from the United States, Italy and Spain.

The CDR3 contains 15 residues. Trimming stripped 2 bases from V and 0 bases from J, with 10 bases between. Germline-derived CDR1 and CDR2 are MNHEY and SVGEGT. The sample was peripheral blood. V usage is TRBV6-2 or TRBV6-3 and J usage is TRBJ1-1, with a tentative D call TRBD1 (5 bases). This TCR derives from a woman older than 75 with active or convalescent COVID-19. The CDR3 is CASSYRRGVNTEAFF. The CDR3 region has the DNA TGTGCCAGCAGTTACAGGAGGGGAGTGAACACTGAAGCTTTCTTT.